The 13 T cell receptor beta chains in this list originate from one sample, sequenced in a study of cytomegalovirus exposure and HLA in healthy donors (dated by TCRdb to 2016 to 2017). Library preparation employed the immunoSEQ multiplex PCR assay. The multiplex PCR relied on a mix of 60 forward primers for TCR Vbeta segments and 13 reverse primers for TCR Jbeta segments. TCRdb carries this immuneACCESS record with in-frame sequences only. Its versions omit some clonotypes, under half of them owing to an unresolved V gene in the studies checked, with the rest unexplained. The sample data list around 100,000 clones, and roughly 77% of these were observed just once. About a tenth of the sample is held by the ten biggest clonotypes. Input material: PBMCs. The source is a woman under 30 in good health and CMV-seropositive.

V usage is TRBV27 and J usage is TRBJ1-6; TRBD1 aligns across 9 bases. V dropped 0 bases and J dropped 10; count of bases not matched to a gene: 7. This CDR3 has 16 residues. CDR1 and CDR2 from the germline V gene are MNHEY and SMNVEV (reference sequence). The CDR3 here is CASSLSPGQGFSPLHF. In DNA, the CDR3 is TGTGCCAGCAGTTTATCGCCGGGACAGGGATTCTCACCCCTCCACTTT.

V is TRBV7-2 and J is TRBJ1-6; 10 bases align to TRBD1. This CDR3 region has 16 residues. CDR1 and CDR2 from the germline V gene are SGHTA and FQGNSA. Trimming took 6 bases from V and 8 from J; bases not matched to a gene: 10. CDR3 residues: CASRPRRDRGHSPLHF. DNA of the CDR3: TGTGCCAGCAGGCCTCGAAGGGACAGGGGACATTCACCCCTCCACTTT.

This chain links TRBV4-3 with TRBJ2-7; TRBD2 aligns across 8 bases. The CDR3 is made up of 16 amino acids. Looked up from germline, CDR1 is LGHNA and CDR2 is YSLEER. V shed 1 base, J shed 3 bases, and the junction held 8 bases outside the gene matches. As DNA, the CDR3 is TGCGCCAGCAGCCAAGCCACGGCGGGGGGTAACTACGAGCAGTACTTC. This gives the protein CASSQATAGGNYEQYF.

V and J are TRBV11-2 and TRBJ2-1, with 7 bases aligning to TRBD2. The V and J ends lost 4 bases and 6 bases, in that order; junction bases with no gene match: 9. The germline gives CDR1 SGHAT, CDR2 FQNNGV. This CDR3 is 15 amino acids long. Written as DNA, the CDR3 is TGTGCCAGCAGCTCTAGAGGACTAGGAATCAATGAGCAGTTCTTC. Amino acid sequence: CASSSRGLGINEQFF. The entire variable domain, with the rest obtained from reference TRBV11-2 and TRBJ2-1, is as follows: EAGVAQSPRYKIIEKRQSVAFWCNPISGHATLYWYQQILGQGPKLLIQFQNNGVVDDSQLPKDRFSAERLKGVDSTLKIQPAKLEDSAVYLCASSSRGLGINEQFFGPGTRLTVL.

Written as DNA, the CDR3 is TGTGCCAGCAGCTTCGGTCGGGGAGTGGAGGATGGCTACACCTTC. Translating gives CASSFGRGVEDGYTF. V and J are TRBV7-9 and TRBJ1-2; no clear D. The germline gives CDR1 SEHNR, CDR2 FQNEAQ (reference sequence). Trimming cost V 3 bases and J 6 bases, with 17 bases left between them. CDR3 length equals 15 residues. Full variable domain (missing parts from reference TRBV7-9 and TRBJ1-2): DTGVSQNPRHKITKRGQNVTFRCDPISEHNRLYWYRQTLGQGPEFLTYFQNEAQLEKSRLLSDRFSAERPKGSFSTLEIQRTEQGDSAMYLCASSFGRGVEDGYTFGSGTRLTVV.

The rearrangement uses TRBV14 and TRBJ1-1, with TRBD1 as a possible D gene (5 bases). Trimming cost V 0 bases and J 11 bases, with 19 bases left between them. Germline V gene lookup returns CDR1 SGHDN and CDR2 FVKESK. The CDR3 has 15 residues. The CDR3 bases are TGTGCCAGCAGCCAAGACCTTCACATAGCCGGGGGTGCTTTCTTT. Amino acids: CASSQDLHIAGGAFF.

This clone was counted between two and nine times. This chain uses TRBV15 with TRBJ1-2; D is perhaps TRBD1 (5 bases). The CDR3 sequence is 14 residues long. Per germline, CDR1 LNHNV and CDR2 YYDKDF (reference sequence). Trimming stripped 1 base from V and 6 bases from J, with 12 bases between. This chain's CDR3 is CATSRGDSIDGYTF. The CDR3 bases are TGTGCCACCAGCAGAGGAGACAGTATCGATGGCTACACCTTC. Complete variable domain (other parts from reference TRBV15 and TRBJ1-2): DAMVIQNPRYQVTQFGKPVTLSCSQTLNHNVMYWYQQKSSQAPKLLFHYYDKDFNNEADTPDNFQSRRPNTSFCFLDIRSPGLGDTAMYLCATSRGDSIDGYTFGSGTRLTVV.

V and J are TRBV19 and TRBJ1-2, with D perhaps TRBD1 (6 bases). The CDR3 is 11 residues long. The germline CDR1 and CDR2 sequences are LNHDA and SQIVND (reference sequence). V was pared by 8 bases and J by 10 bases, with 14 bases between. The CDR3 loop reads CASSPGHLYTF. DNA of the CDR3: TGTGCCAGTTCCCCGGGACACCTCTACACCTTC.

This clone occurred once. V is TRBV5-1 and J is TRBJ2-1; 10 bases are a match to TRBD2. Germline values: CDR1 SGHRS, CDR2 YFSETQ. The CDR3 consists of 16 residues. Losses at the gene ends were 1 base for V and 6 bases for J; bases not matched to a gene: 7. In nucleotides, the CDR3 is TGCGCCAGCAGCTTGTTTTCACTAGCGGGGATCAATGAGCAGTTCTTC. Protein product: CASSLFSLAGINEQFF.

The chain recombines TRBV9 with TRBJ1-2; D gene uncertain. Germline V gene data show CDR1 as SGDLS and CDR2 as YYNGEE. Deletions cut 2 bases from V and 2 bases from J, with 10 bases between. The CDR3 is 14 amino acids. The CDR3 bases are TGTGCCAGCAGCGTTACGGAGTCGAACTATGGCTACACCTTC. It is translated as CASSVTESNYGYTF.

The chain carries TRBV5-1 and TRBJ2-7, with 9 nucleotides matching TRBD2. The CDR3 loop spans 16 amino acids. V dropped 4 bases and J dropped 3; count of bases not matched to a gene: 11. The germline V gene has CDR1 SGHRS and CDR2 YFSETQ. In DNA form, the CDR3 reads TGCGCCAGCAGCAGGGGACCTAGCGGGACCAACTACGAGCAGTACTTC. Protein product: CASSRGPSGTNYEQYF. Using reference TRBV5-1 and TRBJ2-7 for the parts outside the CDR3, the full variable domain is KAGVTQTPRYLIKTRGQQVTLSCSPISGHRSVSWYQQTPGQGLQFLFEYFSETQRNKGNFPGRFSGRQFSNSRSEMNVSTLELGDSALYLCASSRGPSGTNYEQYFGPGTRLTVT.

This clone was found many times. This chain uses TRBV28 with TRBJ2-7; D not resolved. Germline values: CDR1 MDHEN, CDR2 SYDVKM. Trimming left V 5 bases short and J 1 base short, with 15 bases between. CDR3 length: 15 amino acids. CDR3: CASSPINVESYEQYF. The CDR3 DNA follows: TGTGCCAGCAGTCCCATTAACGTAGAATCCTACGAGCAGTACTTC.

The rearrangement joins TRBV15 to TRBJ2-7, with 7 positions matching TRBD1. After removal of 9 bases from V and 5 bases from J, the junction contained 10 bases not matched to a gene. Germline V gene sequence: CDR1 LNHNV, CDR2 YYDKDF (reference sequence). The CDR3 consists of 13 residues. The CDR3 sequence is CATDRQGKNEQYF. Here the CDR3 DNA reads TGTGCCACAGATAGACAGGGTAAAAACGAGCAGTACTTC. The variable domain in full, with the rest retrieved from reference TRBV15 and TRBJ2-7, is DAMVIQNPRYQVTQFGKPVTLSCSQTLNHNVMYWYQQKSSQAPKLLFHYYDKDFNNEADTPDNFQSRRPNTSFCFLDIRSPGLGDTAMYLCATDRQGKNEQYFGPGTRLTVT.